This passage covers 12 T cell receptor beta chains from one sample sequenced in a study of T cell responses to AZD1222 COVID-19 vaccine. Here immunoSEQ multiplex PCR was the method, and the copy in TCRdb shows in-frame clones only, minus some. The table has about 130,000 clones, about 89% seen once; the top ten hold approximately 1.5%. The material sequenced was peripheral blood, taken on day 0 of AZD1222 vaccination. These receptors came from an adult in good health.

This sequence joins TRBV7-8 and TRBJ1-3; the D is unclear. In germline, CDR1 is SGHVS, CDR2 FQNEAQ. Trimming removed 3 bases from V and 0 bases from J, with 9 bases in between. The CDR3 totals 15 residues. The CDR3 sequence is CASSFGRDSGNTIYF. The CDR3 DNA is TGTGCCAGCAGCTTCGGAAGAGACTCTGGAAACACCATATATTTT.

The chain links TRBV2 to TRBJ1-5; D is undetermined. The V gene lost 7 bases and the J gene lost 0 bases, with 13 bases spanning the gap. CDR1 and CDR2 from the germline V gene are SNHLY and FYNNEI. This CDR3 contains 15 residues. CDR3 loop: CASNDRFYSNQPQHF. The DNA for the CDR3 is TGTGCCAGCAATGATCGTTTTTATAGCAATCAGCCCCAGCATTTT. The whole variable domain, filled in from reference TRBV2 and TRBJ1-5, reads EPEVTQTPSHQVTQMGQEVILRCVPISNHLYFYWYRQILGQKVEFLVSFYNNEISEKSEIFDDQFSVERPDGSNFTLKIRSTKLEDSAMYFCASNDRFYSNQPQHFGDGTRLSIL.

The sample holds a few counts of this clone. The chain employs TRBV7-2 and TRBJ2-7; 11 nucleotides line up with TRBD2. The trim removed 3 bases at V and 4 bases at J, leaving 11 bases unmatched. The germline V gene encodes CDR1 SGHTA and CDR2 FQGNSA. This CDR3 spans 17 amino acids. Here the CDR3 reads CASSLGGGLAGYYEQYF. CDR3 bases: TGTGCCAGCAGCTTGGGGGGTGGACTAGCGGGTTATTACGAGCAGTACTTC. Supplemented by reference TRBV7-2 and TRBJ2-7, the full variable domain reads GAGVSQSPSNKVTEKGKDVELRCDPISGHTALYWYRQSLGQGLEFLIYFQGNSAPDKSGLPSDRFSAERTGGSVSTLTIQRTQQEDSAVYLCASSLGGGLAGYYEQYFGPGTRLTVT.

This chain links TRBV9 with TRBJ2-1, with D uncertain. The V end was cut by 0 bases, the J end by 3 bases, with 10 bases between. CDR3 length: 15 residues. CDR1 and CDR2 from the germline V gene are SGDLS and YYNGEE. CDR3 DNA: TGTGCCAGCAGCGTAGCTCCTAGAGACTACAATGAGCAGTTCTTC. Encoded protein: CASSVAPRDYNEQFF.

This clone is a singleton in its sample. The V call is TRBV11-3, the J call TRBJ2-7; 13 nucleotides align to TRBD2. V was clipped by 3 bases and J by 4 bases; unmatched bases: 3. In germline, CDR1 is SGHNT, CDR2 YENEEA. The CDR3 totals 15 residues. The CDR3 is CASSLGGLAGYEQYF. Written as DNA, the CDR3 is TGTGCCAGCAGCTTGGGGGGACTAGCGGGATACGAGCAGTACTTC.

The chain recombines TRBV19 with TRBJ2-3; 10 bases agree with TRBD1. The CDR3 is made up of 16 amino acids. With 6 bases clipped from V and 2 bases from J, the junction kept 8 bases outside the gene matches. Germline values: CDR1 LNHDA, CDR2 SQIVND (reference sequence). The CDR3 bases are TGTGCCAGTAGCGAACCGGGACAGGGGTACACAGATACGCAGTATTTT. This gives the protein CASSEPGQGYTDTQYF.

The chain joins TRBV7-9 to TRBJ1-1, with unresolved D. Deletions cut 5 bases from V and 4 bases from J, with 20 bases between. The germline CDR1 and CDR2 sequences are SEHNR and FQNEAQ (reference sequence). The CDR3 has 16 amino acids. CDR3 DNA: TGTGCCAGCAGCGCGGGCCACCTCAGGCGTGGCACTGAAGCTTTCTTT. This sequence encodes CASSAGHLRRGTEAFF.

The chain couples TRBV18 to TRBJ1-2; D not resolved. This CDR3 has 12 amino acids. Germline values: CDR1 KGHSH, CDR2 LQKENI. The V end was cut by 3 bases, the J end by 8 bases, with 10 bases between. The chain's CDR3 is CASSPGPLGYTF. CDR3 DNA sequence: TGTGCCAGCTCACCGGGTCCCTTGGGCTACACCTTC.

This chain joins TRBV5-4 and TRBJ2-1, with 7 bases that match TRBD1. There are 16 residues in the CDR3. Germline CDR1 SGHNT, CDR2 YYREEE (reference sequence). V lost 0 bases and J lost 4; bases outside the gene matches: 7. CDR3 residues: CASSLDHRGVYNEQFF. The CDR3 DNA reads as TGTGCCAGCAGCTTGGACCACAGGGGAGTTTACAATGAGCAGTTCTTC.

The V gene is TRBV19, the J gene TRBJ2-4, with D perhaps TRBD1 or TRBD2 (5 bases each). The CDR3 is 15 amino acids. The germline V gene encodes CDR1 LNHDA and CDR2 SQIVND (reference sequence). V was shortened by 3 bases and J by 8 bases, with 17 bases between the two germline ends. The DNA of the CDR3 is TGTGCCAGTAGTATTGGGACCGTAGCTAGGGACATTCAGTACTTC. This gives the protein CASSIGTVARDIQYF. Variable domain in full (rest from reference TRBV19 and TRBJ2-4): DGGITQSPKYLFRKEGQNVTLSCEQNLNHDAMYWYRQDPGQGLRLIYYSQIVNDFQKGDIAEGYSVSREKKESFPLTVTSAQKNPTAFYLCASSIGTVARDIQYFGAGTRLSVL.

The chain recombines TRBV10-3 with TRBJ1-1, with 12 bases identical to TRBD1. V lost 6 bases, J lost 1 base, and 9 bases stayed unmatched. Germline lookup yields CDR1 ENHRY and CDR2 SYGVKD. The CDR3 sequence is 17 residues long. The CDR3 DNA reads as TGTGCCATCAGCAATCCGGGACAGGGGGCAACGAACACTGAAGCTTTCTTT. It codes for CAISNPGQGATNTEAFF.

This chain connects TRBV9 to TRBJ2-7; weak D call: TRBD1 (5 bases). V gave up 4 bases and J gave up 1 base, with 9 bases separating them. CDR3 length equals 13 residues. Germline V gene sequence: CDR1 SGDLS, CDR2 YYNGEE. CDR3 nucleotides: TGTGCCAGCAGCACAGGTGGGTCCTACGAGCAGTACTTC. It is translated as CASSTGGSYEQYF. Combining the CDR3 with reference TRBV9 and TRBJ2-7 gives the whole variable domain DSGVTQTPKHLITATGQRVTLRCSPRSGDLSVYWYQQSLDQGLQFLIQYYNGEERAKGNILERFSAQQFPDLHSELNLSSLELGDSALYFCASSTGGSYEQYFGPGTRLTVT.